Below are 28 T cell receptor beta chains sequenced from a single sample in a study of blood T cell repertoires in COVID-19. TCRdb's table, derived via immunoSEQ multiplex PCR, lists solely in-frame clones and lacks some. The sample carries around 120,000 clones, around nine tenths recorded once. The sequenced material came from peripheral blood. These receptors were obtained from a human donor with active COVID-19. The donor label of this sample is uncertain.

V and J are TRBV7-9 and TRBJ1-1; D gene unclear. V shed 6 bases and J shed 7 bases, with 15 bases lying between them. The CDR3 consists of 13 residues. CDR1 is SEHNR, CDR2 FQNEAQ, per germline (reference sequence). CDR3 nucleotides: TGTGCCAGCAGTCGCTTAACGACGGGTGAAGCTTTCTTT. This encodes CASSRLTTGEAFF.

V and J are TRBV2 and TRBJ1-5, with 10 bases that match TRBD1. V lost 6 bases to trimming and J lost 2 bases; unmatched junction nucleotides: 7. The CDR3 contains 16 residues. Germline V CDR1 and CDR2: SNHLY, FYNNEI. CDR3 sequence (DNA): TGTGCCAGCAGAAGACAGGGGGCGGTGGGCAATCAGCCCCAGCATTTT. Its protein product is CASRRQGAVGNQPQHF.

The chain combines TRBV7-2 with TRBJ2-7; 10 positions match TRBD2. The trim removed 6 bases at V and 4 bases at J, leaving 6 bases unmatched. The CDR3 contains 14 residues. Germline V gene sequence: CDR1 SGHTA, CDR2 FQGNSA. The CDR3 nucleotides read TGTGCCAGCAGTAATAGCGGGGGGTCTTACGAGCAGTACTTC. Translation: CASSNSGGSYEQYF.

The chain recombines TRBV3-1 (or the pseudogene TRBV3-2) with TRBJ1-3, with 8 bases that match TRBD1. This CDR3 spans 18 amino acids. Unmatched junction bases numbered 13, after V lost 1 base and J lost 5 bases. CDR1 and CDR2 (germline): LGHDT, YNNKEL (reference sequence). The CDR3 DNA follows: TGTGCCAGCAGCCAAGTTTATCGCAGGACAGGGAGTAGAAACACCATATATTTT. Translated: CASSQVYRRTGSRNTIYF.

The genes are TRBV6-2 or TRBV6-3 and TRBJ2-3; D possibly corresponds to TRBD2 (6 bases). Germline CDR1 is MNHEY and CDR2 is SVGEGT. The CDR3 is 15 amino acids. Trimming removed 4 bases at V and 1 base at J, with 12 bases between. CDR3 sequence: CASSSVEGRTDTQYF. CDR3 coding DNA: TGTGCCAGCAGTTCAGTGGAGGGACGCACAGATACGCAGTATTTT.

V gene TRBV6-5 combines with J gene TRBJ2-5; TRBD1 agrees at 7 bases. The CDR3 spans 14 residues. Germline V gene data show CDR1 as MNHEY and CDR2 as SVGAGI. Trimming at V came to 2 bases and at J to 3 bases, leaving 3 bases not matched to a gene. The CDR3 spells CASSYGGQEETQYF. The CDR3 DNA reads TGTGCCAGCAGTTACGGCGGACAGGAAGAGACCCAGTACTTC.

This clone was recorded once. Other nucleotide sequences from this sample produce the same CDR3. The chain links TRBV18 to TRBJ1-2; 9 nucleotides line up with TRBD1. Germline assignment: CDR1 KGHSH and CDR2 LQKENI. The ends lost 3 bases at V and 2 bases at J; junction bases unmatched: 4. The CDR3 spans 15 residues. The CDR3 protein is CASSPGQGGNYGYTF. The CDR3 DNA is TGTGCCAGCTCACCGGGACAGGGCGGAAACTATGGCTACACCTTC. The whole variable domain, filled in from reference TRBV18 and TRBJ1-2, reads NAGVMQNPRHLVRRRGQEARLRCSPMKGHSHVYWYRQLPEEGLKFMVYLQKENIIDESGMPKERFSAEFPKEGPSILRIQQVVRGDSAAYFCASSPGQGGNYGYTFGSGTRLTVV.

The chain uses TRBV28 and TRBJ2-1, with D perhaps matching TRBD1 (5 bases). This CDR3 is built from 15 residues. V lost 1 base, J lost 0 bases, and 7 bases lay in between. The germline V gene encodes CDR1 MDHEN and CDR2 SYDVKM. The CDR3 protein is CASSLYRGSYNEQFF. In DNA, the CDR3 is TGTGCCAGCAGTTTATATAGGGGCTCCTACAATGAGCAGTTCTTC.

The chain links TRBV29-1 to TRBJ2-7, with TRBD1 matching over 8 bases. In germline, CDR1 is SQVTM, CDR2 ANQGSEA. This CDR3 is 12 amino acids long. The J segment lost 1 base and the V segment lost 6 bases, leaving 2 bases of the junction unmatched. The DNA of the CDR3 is TGCAGCGTCGGACAGGGATCCTACGAGCAGTACTTC. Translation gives CSVGQGSYEQYF.

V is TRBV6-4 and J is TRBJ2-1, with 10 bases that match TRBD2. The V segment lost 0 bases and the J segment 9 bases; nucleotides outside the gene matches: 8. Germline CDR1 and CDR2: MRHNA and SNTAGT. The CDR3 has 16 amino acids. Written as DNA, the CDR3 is TGTGCCAGCAGTGACTCGAGAAGCGGGGGGGCAGGTGAGCAGTTCTTC. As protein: CASSDSRSGGAGEQFF.

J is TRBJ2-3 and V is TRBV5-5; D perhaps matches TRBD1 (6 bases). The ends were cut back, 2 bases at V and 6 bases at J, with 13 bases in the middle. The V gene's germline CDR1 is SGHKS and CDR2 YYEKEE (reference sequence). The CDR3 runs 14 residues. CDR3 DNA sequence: TGTGCCAGCAGCTTAGTGCAGGGGCTGGATACGCAGTATTTT. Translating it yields CASSLVQGLDTQYF.

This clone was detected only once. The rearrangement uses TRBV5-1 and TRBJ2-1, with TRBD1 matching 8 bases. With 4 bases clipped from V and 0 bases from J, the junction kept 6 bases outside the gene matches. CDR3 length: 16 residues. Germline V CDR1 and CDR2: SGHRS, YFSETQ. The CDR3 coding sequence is TGCGCCAGCAGCCCGTGGGACAGGAGCTCCTACAATGAGCAGTTCTTC. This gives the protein CASSPWDRSSYNEQFF. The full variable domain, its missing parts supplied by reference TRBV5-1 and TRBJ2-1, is KAGVTQTPRYLIKTRGQQVTLSCSPISGHRSVSWYQQTPGQGLQFLFEYFSETQRNKGNFPGRFSGRQFSNSRSEMNVSTLELGDSALYLCASSPWDRSSYNEQFFGPGTRLTVL.

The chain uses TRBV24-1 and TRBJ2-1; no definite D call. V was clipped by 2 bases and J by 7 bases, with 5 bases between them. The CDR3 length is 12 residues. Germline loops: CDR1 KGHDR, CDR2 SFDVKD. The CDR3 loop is CATSDYLNEQFF. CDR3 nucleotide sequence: TGTGCCACCAGTGATTATTTAAATGAGCAGTTCTTC.

The CDR3 is CASSETGVGNTGELFF. CDR3 bases: TGCGCCAGCAGCGAAACGGGGGTGGGGAACACCGGGGAGCTGTTTTTT. V is TRBV5-1 and J is TRBJ2-2; D possibly corresponds to TRBD2 (6 bases). Germline loops: CDR1 SGHRS, CDR2 YFSETQ. V was pared by 4 bases and J by 1 base, with 14 bases between. The CDR3 has 16 amino acids.

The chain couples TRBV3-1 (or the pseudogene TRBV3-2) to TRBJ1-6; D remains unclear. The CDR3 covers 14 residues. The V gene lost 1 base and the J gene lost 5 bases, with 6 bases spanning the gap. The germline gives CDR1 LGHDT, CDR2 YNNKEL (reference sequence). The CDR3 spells CASSQAHNNSPLHF. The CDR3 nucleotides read TGTGCCAGCAGCCAAGCACATAATAATTCACCCCTCCACTTT.

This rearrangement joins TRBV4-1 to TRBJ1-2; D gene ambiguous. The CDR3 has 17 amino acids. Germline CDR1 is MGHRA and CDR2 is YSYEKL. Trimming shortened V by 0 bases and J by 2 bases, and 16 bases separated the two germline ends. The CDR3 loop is CASSQERGGPENYGYTF. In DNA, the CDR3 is TGCGCCAGCAGCCAAGAAAGAGGTGGTCCAGAAAACTATGGCTACACCTTC.

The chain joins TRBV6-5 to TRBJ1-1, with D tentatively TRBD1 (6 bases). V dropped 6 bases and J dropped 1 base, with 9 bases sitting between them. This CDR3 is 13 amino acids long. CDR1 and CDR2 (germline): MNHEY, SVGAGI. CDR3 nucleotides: TGTGCCAGCAGAGCGACAGGGAACACTGAAGCTTTCTTT. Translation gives CASRATGNTEAFF.

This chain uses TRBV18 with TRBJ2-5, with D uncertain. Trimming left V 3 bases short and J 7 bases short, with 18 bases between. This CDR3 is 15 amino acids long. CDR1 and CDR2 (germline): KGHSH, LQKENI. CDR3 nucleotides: TGTGCCAGCTCACCGGGTCTGCAGGCAGCCGGGACCCAGTACTTC. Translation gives CASSPGLQAAGTQYF.

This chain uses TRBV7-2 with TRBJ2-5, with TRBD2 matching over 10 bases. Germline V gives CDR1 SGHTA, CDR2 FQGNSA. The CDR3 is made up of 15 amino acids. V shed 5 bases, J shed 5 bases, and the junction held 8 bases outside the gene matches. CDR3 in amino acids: CASSKSGGALETQYF. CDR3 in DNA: TGTGCCAGCAGCAAAAGCGGGGGGGCGTTGGAGACCCAGTACTTC.

CDR3 loop: CASSQHRGTGGYTDTQYF. Written as DNA, the CDR3 is TGTGCCAGCAGCCAACATCGAGGTACCGGGGGGTACACAGATACGCAGTATTTT. The V call is TRBV14, the J call TRBJ2-3; 7 bases are a match to TRBD2. The junction had 13 bases not matched to a gene; V was cut back by 2 bases and J by 2 bases. The germline CDR1 and CDR2 sequences are SGHDN and FVKESK. CDR3 size: 18 residues.

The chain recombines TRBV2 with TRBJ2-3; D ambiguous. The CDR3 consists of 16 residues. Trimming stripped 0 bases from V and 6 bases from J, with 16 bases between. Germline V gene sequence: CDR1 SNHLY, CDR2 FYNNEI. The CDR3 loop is CASSEALSRPRDTQYF. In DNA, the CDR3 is TGTGCCAGCAGTGAAGCGCTTTCTAGGCCTAGGGATACGCAGTATTTT. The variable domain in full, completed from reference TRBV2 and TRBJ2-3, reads EPEVTQTPSHQVTQMGQEVILRCVPISNHLYFYWYRQILGQKVEFLVSFYNNEISEKSEIFDDQFSVERPDGSNFTLKIRSTKLEDSAMYFCASSEALSRPRDTQYFGPGTRLTVL.

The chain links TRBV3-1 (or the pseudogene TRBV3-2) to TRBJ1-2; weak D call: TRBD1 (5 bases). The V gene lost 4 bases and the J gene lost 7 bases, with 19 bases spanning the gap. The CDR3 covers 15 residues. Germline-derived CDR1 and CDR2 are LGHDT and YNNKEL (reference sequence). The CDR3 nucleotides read TGTGCCAGCAGCCGAGTGAGCCAGGGCGCCTTTGGCTACACCTTC. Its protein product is CASSRVSQGAFGYTF.

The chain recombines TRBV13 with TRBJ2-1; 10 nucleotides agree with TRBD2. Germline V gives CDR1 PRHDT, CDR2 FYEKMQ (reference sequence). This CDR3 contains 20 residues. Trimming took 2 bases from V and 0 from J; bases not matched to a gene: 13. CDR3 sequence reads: CASSLYKRTSGRSSYNEQFF. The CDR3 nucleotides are TGTGCCAGCAGCTTATACAAGAGGACTAGCGGAAGGAGCTCCTACAATGAGCAGTTCTTC. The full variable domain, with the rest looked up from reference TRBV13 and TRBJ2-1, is AAGVIQSPRHLIKEKRETATLKCYPIPRHDTVYWYQQGPGQDPQFLISFYEKMQSDKGSIPDRFSAQQFSDYHSELNMSSLELGDSALYFCASSLYKRTSGRSSYNEQFFGPGTRLTVL.

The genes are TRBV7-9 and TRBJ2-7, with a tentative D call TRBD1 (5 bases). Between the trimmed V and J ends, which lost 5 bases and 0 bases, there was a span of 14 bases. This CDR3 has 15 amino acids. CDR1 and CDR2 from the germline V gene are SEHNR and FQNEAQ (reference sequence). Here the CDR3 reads CASSGPQTASYEQYF. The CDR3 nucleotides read TGTGCCAGCAGCGGACCCCAGACAGCCTCCTACGAGCAGTACTTC. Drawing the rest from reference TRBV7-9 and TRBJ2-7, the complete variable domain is DTGVSQNPRHKITKRGQNVTFRCDPISEHNRLYWYRQTLGQGPEFLTYFQNEAQLEKSRLLSDRFSAERPKGSFSTLEIQRTEQGDSAMYLCASSGPQTASYEQYFGPGTRLTVT.

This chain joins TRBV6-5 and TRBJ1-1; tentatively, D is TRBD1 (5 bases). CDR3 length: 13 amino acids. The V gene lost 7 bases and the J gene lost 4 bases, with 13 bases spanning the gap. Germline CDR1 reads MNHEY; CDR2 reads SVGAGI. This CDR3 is CASTRLGGTEAFF. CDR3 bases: TGTGCCAGCACCCGGTTGGGGGGCACTGAAGCTTTCTTT.

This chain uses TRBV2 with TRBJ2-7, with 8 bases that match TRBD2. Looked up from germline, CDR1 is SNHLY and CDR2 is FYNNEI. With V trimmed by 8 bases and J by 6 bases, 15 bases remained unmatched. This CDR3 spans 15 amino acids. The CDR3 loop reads CASGGGRGAEAEQYF. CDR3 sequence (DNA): TGTGCCAGCGGCGGGGGGAGGGGGGCCGAGGCCGAGCAGTACTTC.

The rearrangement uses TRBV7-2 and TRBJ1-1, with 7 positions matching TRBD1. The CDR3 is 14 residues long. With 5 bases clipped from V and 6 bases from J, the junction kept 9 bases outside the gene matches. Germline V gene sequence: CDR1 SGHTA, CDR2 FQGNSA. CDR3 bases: TGTGCCAGCAGCGTACACAGGGGTGTAGCTGAAGCTTTCTTT. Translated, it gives CASSVHRGVAEAFF.

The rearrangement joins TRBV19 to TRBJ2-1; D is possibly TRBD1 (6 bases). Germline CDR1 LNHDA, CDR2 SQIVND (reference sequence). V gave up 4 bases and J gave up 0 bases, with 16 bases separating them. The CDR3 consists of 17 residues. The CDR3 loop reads CASSTNPGASSYNEQFF. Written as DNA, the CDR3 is TGTGCCAGTAGTACGAATCCAGGGGCGAGCTCCTACAATGAGCAGTTCTTC.